This entry lists 17 T cell receptor beta chains sequenced from one sample in a study of blood T cell repertoires in COVID-19. The method was immunoSEQ multiplex PCR; TCRdb's version includes in-frame clones alone and lacks a portion of them. Among tens of thousands of clones listed, 75% to 90% were seen once. The sample taken for sequencing was peripheral blood. The receptors derive from a man aged 55-75 years with active COVID-19.

The chain combines TRBV9 with TRBJ2-5; 7 positions agree with TRBD2. After removal of 4 bases from V and 2 bases from J, the junction contained 8 bases not matched to a gene. Germline assignment: CDR1 SGDLS and CDR2 YYNGEE. CDR3 length equals 15 residues. CDR3: CASSPLGGKQETQYF. The CDR3 DNA reads TGTGCCAGCAGCCCTCTGGGGGGGAAACAAGAGACCCAGTACTTC.

This chain uses TRBV11-3 with TRBJ2-1; 8 nucleotides align to TRBD2. Losses at the gene ends were 0 bases for V and 7 bases for J; bases not matched to a gene: 11. This CDR3 is 17 amino acids long. Germline CDR1 SGHNT, CDR2 YENEEA. The CDR3 bases are TGTGCCAGCAGCTTAGATAGTAAGCGGGAGCGAGGAAATGAGCAGTTCTTC. This encodes CASSLDSKRERGNEQFF.

V is TRBV11-2 and J is TRBJ1-4; a weak D match, TRBD1 (6 bases). Trimming took 1 base from V and 0 from J, leaving 12 bases between them. In germline, CDR1 is SGHAT, CDR2 FQNNGV. The CDR3 runs to 17 residues. For the CDR3, the DNA is TGTGCCAGCAGCTTAGCCGACTGGACAGCAACTAATGAAAAACTGTTTTTT. This sequence encodes CASSLADWTATNEKLFF.

The rearrangement uses TRBV5-1 and TRBJ1-1, with D possibly matching TRBD1 (5 bases). The CDR3 covers 14 residues. Germline assignment: CDR1 SGHRS and CDR2 YFSETQ. Between the trimmed V and J ends, which lost 4 bases and 7 bases, there was a span of 17 bases. Written as DNA, the CDR3 is TGCGCCAGCAGCCGGGACCCGGGGGAGAGTGAAGCTTTCTTT. As protein: CASSRDPGESEAFF.

The chain joins TRBV6-6 to TRBJ2-1; 7 nucleotides match TRBD1. Looked up from germline, CDR1 is MNHNY and CDR2 is SVGAGI (reference sequence). Losses at the gene ends were 10 bases for V and 9 bases for J; bases not matched to a gene: 21. This CDR3 has 16 amino acids. CDR3 sequence (DNA): TGTGCCACTGGGTCTCGCCGGGACAGTTTAAACTCTGAGCAGTTCTTC. Translation gives CATGSRRDSLNSEQFF.

CDR3: CASSRQNMNTEAFF. CDR3 nucleotide sequence: TGTGCCAGCAGCCGACAAAACATGAACACTGAAGCTTTCTTT. The chain uses TRBV3-1 (or the pseudogene TRBV3-2) and TRBJ1-1; D call uncertain. The CDR3 spans 14 residues. Germline V gene data show CDR1 as LGHDT and CDR2 as YNNKEL (reference sequence). With 4 bases removed from V and 0 bases from J, the gap between germline ends came to 9 bases.

This chain joins TRBV3-1 (or the pseudogene TRBV3-2) and TRBJ1-1; D not resolved. V lost 1 base, J lost 7 bases, and 7 bases lay in between. The CDR3 is made up of 12 amino acids. Germline assignment: CDR1 LGHDT and CDR2 YNNKEL (reference sequence). The CDR3 loop reads CASSQGGREAFF. In DNA, the CDR3 is TGTGCCAGCAGCCAAGGCGGTCGTGAAGCTTTCTTT.

CDR3 sequence reads: CARQSSGNTIYF. In DNA form, the CDR3 reads TGTGCCAGGCAGTCCTCTGGAAACACCATATATTTT. The gene calls are TRBV2 and TRBJ1-3; D not certain. The ends were cut back, 9 bases at V and 0 bases at J, with 6 bases in the middle. There are 12 residues in the CDR3. CDR1 and CDR2 from the germline V gene are SNHLY and FYNNEI.

V gene TRBV4-2 combines with J gene TRBJ2-7, with 8 bases aligning to TRBD2. This CDR3 has 15 residues. The V segment lost 0 bases and the J segment 2 bases; nucleotides outside the gene matches: 3. Germline CDR1 LGHNA, CDR2 YNFKEQ. The CDR3 protein is CASSQEAGGAYEQYF. CDR3 DNA sequence: TGTGCCAGCAGCCAAGAGGCGGGAGGTGCCTACGAGCAGTACTTC.

This chain connects TRBV2 to TRBJ2-1; 10 bases match TRBD2. The CDR3 has 16 residues. Germline V gene data show CDR1 as SNHLY and CDR2 as FYNNEI. Trimming took 1 base from V and 8 from J; bases not matched to a gene: 8. The CDR3 reads CASSEDTSGINYEQFF. The DNA of the CDR3 is TGTGCCAGCAGTGAAGATACTAGCGGGATAAACTATGAGCAGTTCTTC.

The rearrangement joins TRBV5-4 to TRBJ2-7, with 12 bases that match TRBD1. The CDR3 is 14 residues long. J gave up 7 bases and V 5 bases, and 7 bases lay outside the gene matches. The germline gives CDR1 SGHNT, CDR2 YYREEE (reference sequence). The CDR3 coding sequence is TGTGCCAGCAGTTGGGACAGGGGGCGTACTGAGCAGTACTTC. Translating it yields CASSWDRGRTEQYF.

The gene calls are TRBV29-1 and TRBJ2-2, with 9 bases matching TRBD2. Per germline, CDR1 SQVTM and CDR2 ANQGSEA. This CDR3 is built from 15 residues. J gave up 6 bases and V 0 bases, and 5 bases lay outside the gene matches. CDR3: CSVEDVSGRSGELFF. Written as DNA, the CDR3 is TGCAGCGTTGAAGACGTGAGCGGGAGGTCCGGGGAGCTGTTTTTT.

The V call is TRBV4-3, the J call TRBJ2-4; D is unclear. Germline CDR1 is LGHNA and CDR2 is YSLEER. There are 16 residues in the CDR3. The V gene lost 0 bases and the J gene lost 3 bases, with 12 bases spanning the gap. CDR3 coding DNA: TGCGCCAGCAGCCAAGATCACTCGGGTTTCAAAAACATTCAGTACTTC. It is translated as CASSQDHSGFKNIQYF.

The chain links TRBV6-2 or TRBV6-3 to TRBJ2-1, with 10 bases aligning to TRBD2. V lost 5 bases and J lost 0; bases outside the gene matches: 7. The CDR3 has 17 amino acids. The germline V gene encodes CDR1 MNHEY and CDR2 SVGEGT. The CDR3: CASSPASGSYSYNEQFF. The CDR3 DNA sequence: TGTGCCAGCAGTCCGGCTAGCGGGAGTTACTCCTACAATGAGCAGTTCTTC.

The chain links TRBV13 to TRBJ2-7; 8 positions match TRBD1. The CDR3 consists of 12 residues. Germline CDR1 is PRHDT and CDR2 is FYEKMQ (reference sequence). The J segment lost 6 bases and the V segment lost 5 bases, leaving 3 bases of the junction unmatched. CDR3 in amino acids: CASSGTGGEQYF. CDR3 in DNA: TGTGCCAGCAGCGGCACAGGGGGCGAGCAGTACTTC.

This chain uses TRBV7-2 with TRBJ2-7, with 7 bases matching TRBD1. Trimming took 5 bases from V and 6 from J; bases not matched to a gene: 13. The germline CDR1 and CDR2 sequences are SGHTA and FQGNSA. CDR3 length equals 15 residues. The CDR3 is CASSPRQGAQSEQYF. The CDR3 DNA reads as TGTGCCAGCAGCCCCAGACAGGGAGCCCAGTCCGAGCAGTACTTC. The variable domain in full, with the rest retrieved from reference TRBV7-2 and TRBJ2-7, is GAGVSQSPSNKVTEKGKDVELRCDPISGHTALYWYRQSLGQGLEFLIYFQGNSAPDKSGLPSDRFSAERTGGSVSTLTIQRTQQEDSAVYLCASSPRQGAQSEQYFGPGTRLTVT.

The J gene is TRBJ1-2, the V gene TRBV27, with a weak D call TRBD1 (5 bases). The CDR3 sequence is 12 residues long. CDR1 is MNHEY and CDR2 is SMNVEV in the germline V gene (reference sequence). V was trimmed by 6 bases and J by 7 bases, leaving 12 bases between them. This CDR3 reads CASSPRGGGYTF. DNA for the CDR3: TGTGCCAGCAGCCCCCGGGGGGGTGGCTACACCTTC.